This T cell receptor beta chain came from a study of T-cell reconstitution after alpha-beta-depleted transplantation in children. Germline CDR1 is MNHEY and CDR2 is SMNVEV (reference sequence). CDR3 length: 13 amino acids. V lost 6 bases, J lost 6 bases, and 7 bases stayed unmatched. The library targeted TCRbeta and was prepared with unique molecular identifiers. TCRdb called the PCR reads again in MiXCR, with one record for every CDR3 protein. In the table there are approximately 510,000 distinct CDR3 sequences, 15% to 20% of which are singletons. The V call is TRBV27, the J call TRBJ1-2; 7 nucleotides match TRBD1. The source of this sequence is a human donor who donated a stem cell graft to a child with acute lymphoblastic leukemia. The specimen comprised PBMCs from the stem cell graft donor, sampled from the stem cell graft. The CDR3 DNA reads TGTGCCAGCAGGACCGGACAGGTGAATGGCTACACCTTC. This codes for CASRTGQVNGYTF.